Sequencing of this T cell receptor (beta chain) was carried out in a study of blood T cell repertoires in COVID-19. TCRdb's copy holds only in-frame clones and misses some; the assay was immunoSEQ multiplex PCR. The sample has a few hundred thousand clones; 75% to 90% are singletons. The CDR3 length is 15 residues. In germline, CDR1 is MNHEY, CDR2 SMNVEV (reference sequence). The J segment lost 1 base and the V segment lost 7 bases, leaving 7 bases of the junction unmatched. This rearrangement joins TRBV27 to TRBJ1-1; 9 positions agree with TRBD1. The receptor comes from a man aged 30 to 39 who had recovered from COVID-19. Sequencing was carried out using PBMCs or T cells enriched from blood (not recorded which). The CDR3 coding sequence is TGTGCCAGCACCCACAGGGGGCAATGGAACACTGAAGCTTTCTTT. Protein sequence: CASTHRGQWNTEAFF.